Listed below are T cell receptor beta chains from one sample, sequenced in a study of blood T cell repertoires in COVID-19. Using immunoSEQ multiplex PCR, the repertoire was profiled, and TCRdb retains in-frame clones only, with some absent. The data show hundreds of thousands of clones, roughly nine tenths seen once. The sequencing input was peripheral blood. These receptors were taken from a woman aged 30 to 39 with COVID-19, enrolled during active disease. The CDR3 runs from the conserved cysteine through the conserved F or W. Each record gives: V gene, clone size, J gene, D gene, CDR3 protein, CDR3 DNA. D genes are given only for firm matches. Rows give clone size only sometimes, using once, few, many, or a class for an expanded clone.

v_gene: TRBV6-4; abundance: NA; j_gene: TRBJ1-5; d_gene: NA; CDR3aa: CARSFAGYNQPQHF; CDR3nt: TGTGCCAGGTCATTTGCAGGATACAATCAGCCCCAGCATTTT
v_gene: TRBV7-9; abundance: many; j_gene: TRBJ2-7; d_gene: TRBD1; CDR3aa: CASSPGGGTGGGEQYF; CDR3nt: TGTGCCAGCAGCCCCGGAGGCGGGACAGGGGGTGGGGAGCAGTACTTC
v_gene: TRBV5-1; abundance: NA; j_gene: TRBJ2-5; d_gene: TRBD1; CDR3aa: CASNLRGGVETQYF; CDR3nt: TGCGCCAGCAACCTGAGAGGGGGCGTGGAGACCCAGTACTTC
v_gene: TRBV7-9; abundance: NA; j_gene: TRBJ2-1; d_gene: NA; CDR3aa: CASSLAGASGYNEQFF; CDR3nt: TGTGCCAGCAGCTTAGCGGGGGCGTCCGGATACAATGAGCAGTTCTTC
v_gene: TRBV19; abundance: NA; j_gene: TRBJ2-2; d_gene: NA; CDR3aa: CASSLGTPSTGELFF; CDR3nt: TGTGCCAGTAGTCTAGGGACTCCGAGCACCGGGGAGCTGTTTTTT
v_gene: TRBV11-2; abundance: NA; j_gene: TRBJ2-3; d_gene: NA; CDR3aa: CASSRGLSTDTQYF; CDR3nt: TGTGCCAGCAGCCGGGGACTCAGCACAGATACGCAGTATTTT
v_gene: TRBV5-5; abundance: few; j_gene: TRBJ1-2; d_gene: NA; CDR3aa: CASSLVTDDYGYTF; CDR3nt: TGTGCCAGCAGCTTGGTAACAGACGACTATGGCTACACCTTC
v_gene: TRBV2; abundance: NA; j_gene: TRBJ2-5; d_gene: TRBD2; CDR3aa: CASQIGRASGGAGETQYF; CDR3nt: TGTGCCAGCCAGATTGGTAGGGCTAGCGGGGGGGCGGGAGAGACCCAGTACTTC
v_gene: TRBV11-2; abundance: NA; j_gene: TRBJ2-3; d_gene: NA; CDR3aa: CASSPLLGGVDTQYF; CDR3nt: TGTGCCAGCAGCCCCCTGCTTGGGGGCGTAGATACGCAGTATTTT
v_gene: TRBV5-1; abundance: NA; j_gene: TRBJ1-1; d_gene: NA; CDR3aa: CASSLRGLNTEAFF; CDR3nt: TGCGCCAGCAGCTTGAGGGGATTGAACACTGAAGCTTTCTTT
v_gene: TRBV27; abundance: NA; j_gene: TRBJ2-2; d_gene: NA; CDR3aa: CASRSLNTGELFF; CDR3nt: TGTGCCAGCAGGAGTTTGAACACCGGGGAGCTGTTTTTT
v_gene: TRBV19; abundance: NA; j_gene: TRBJ1-2; d_gene: TRBD1; CDR3aa: CASTRLRAGGTLHYGYTF; CDR3nt: TGTGCCAGTACCCGTCTAAGGGCAGGGGGTACTCTACACTATGGCTACACCTTC
v_gene: TRBV12-5; abundance: NA; j_gene: TRBJ2-2; d_gene: NA; CDR3aa: CASGLTIDSTGELFF; CDR3nt: TGTGCTAGTGGTTTGACTATAGACAGCACCGGGGAGCTGTTTTTT
v_gene: TRBV7-9; abundance: NA; j_gene: TRBJ1-6; d_gene: NA; CDR3aa: CASSYGPGEPLHF; CDR3nt: TGTGCCAGCAGTTATGGACCGGGAGAACCCCTCCACTTT
v_gene: TRBV5-1; abundance: NA; j_gene: TRBJ1-1; d_gene: NA; CDR3aa: CASSRIGVDTEAFF; CDR3nt: TGCGCCAGCAGCCGGATAGGGGTAGACACTGAAGCTTTCTTT
v_gene: TRBV4-1; abundance: NA; j_gene: TRBJ2-5; d_gene: TRBD2; CDR3aa: CASSQVGLAGETQYF; CDR3nt: TGCGCCAGCAGCCAAGTTGGGCTAGCGGGGGAGACCCAGTACTTC
v_gene: TRBV24-1; abundance: NA; j_gene: TRBJ2-5; d_gene: NA; CDR3aa: CATSDPHRGRQETQYF; CDR3nt: TGTGCCACCAGTGATCCCCACCGAGGGCGGCAAGAGACCCAGTACTTC
v_gene: TRBV7-8; abundance: NA; j_gene: TRBJ1-5; d_gene: NA; CDR3aa: CASSLHLGGGNQPQHF; CDR3nt: TGTGCCAGCAGCCTACATCTGGGGGGAGGCAATCAGCCCCAGCATTTT
v_gene: TRBV15; abundance: NA; j_gene: TRBJ1-2; d_gene: NA; CDR3aa: CATSRGAGGGYTF; CDR3nt: TGTGCCACCAGCAGGGGTGCGGGGGGCGGCTACACCTTC
v_gene: TRBV12-3/TRBV12-4; abundance: NA; j_gene: TRBJ2-2; d_gene: NA; CDR3aa: CASIREGELFF; CDR3nt: TGTGCCAGCATTCGAGAGGGGGAGCTGTTTTTT
v_gene: TRBV4-2; abundance: once; j_gene: TRBJ2-5; d_gene: TRBD1; CDR3aa: CASSQDGTGSTLPDLYF; CDR3nt: TGTGCCAGCAGCCAAGATGGGACAGGATCCACCTTACCCGACCTGTACTTC
v_gene: TRBV16; abundance: NA; j_gene: TRBJ2-7; d_gene: TRBD2; CDR3aa: CASSQFREGDEQYF; CDR3nt: TGTGCCAGCAGCCAATTCCGGGAGGGAGACGAGCAGTACTTC
v_gene: TRBV5-1; abundance: NA; j_gene: TRBJ2-7; d_gene: TRBD2; CDR3aa: CASWGGNSYEQYF; CDR3nt: TGCGCCAGCTGGGGGGGGAACTCCTACGAGCAGTACTTC
v_gene: TRBV24-1; abundance: NA; j_gene: TRBJ2-3; d_gene: TRBD2; CDR3aa: CATSDLPGAGHSGNTQYF; CDR3nt: TGTGCCACCAGTGATTTGCCTGGGGCGGGCCATAGCGGGAATACGCAGTATTTT
v_gene: TRBV4-1; abundance: NA; j_gene: TRBJ1-2; d_gene: TRBD1; CDR3aa: CASSPRTGGAYGYTF; CDR3nt: TGCGCCAGCAGCCCGCGGACAGGGGGTGCCTATGGCTACACCTTC
v_gene: TRBV5-1; abundance: NA; j_gene: TRBJ2-7; d_gene: TRBD1; CDR3aa: CASSPLPGATGGESRYF; CDR3nt: TGCGCCAGCAGCCCCCTCCCGGGGGCGACAGGGGGCGAATCCCGGTACTTC
v_gene: TRBV27; abundance: NA; j_gene: TRBJ2-7; d_gene: TRBD1; CDR3aa: CASSWDRDYEQYF; CDR3nt: TGTGCCAGCAGTTGGGACAGGGACTACGAGCAGTACTTC
v_gene: TRBV2; abundance: NA; j_gene: TRBJ1-5; d_gene: NA; CDR3aa: CASSESWGQPQHF; CDR3nt: TGTGCCAGCAGTGAATCATGGGGCCAGCCCCAGCATTTT
v_gene: TRBV19; abundance: NA; j_gene: TRBJ1-1; d_gene: NA; CDR3aa: CASSIGVNTEAFF; CDR3nt: TGTGCCAGTAGTATAGGCGTGAACACTGAAGCTTTCTTT
v_gene: TRBV5-6; abundance: NA; j_gene: TRBJ2-1; d_gene: NA; CDR3aa: CASSFEGGSYNEQFF; CDR3nt: TGTGCCAGCAGCTTCGAGGGCGGCTCCTACAATGAGCAGTTCTTC
v_gene: TRBV5-1; abundance: NA; j_gene: TRBJ1-2; d_gene: NA; CDR3aa: CASSPVTGTNYGYTF; CDR3nt: TGCGCCAGCAGCCCTGTGACGGGGACAAACTATGGCTACACCTTC
v_gene: TRBV7-9; abundance: NA; j_gene: TRBJ1-2; d_gene: NA; CDR3aa: CASSRWGGERGSYGYTF; CDR3nt: TGTGCCAGCAGCCGGTGGGGTGGGGAAAGGGGGTCGTATGGCTACACCTTC
v_gene: TRBV4-2; abundance: NA; j_gene: TRBJ2-5; d_gene: NA; CDR3aa: CASSQDRRGETQYF; CDR3nt: TGTGCCAGCAGCCAAGATCGGCGGGGAGAGACCCAGTACTTC
v_gene: TRBV2; abundance: NA; j_gene: TRBJ1-4; d_gene: NA; CDR3aa: CASTKGREDEKLFF; CDR3nt: TGTGCCAGCACTAAGGGCAGGGAGGATGAAAAACTGTTTTTT
v_gene: TRBV7-9; abundance: NA; j_gene: TRBJ2-7; d_gene: NA; CDR3aa: CASSRPGEQYF; CDR3nt: TGTGCCAGCAGCCGCCCAGGGGAGCAGTACTTC
v_gene: TRBV28; abundance: NA; j_gene: TRBJ1-1; d_gene: NA; CDR3aa: CASTTPLRQAVGTEAFF; CDR3nt: TGTGCCAGCACCACACCCCTGAGACAGGCAGTTGGCACTGAAGCTTTCTTT
v_gene: TRBV5-1; abundance: NA; j_gene: TRBJ2-1; d_gene: NA; CDR3aa: CASSLGGRYNEQFF; CDR3nt: TGCGCCAGCAGCTTGGGAGGGAGATACAATGAGCAGTTCTTC
v_gene: TRBV30; abundance: NA; j_gene: TRBJ1-6; d_gene: NA; CDR3aa: CAWSLSFSPLHF; CDR3nt: TGTGCCTGGAGTCTATCCTTTTCACCCCTCCACTTT
v_gene: TRBV28; abundance: few; j_gene: TRBJ2-1; d_gene: TRBD1; CDR3aa: CATFYSDRGYNEQFF; CDR3nt: TGTGCCACCTTCTACTCAGACAGGGGGTACAATGAGCAGTTCTTC
v_gene: TRBV7-8; abundance: NA; j_gene: TRBJ2-7; d_gene: NA; CDR3aa: CASSLARSYEQYF; CDR3nt: TGTGCCAGCAGCTTAGCCAGGTCTTACGAGCAGTACTTC
v_gene: TRBV11-2; abundance: NA; j_gene: TRBJ2-3; d_gene: NA; CDR3aa: CASSSGLIYTDTQYF; CDR3nt: TGTGCCAGCAGCTCCGGACTAATTTACACAGATACGCAGTATTTT
v_gene: TRBV6-6; abundance: NA; j_gene: TRBJ1-5; d_gene: NA; CDR3aa: CASGLTAGQPQHF; CDR3nt: TGTGCCAGCGGGCTGACAGCGGGTCAGCCCCAGCATTTT
v_gene: TRBV12-3/TRBV12-4; abundance: NA; j_gene: TRBJ1-2; d_gene: NA; CDR3aa: CASSPGGSGYTF; CDR3nt: TGTGCCAGCAGTCCCGGGGGGAGTGGCTACACCTTC
v_gene: TRBV7-6; abundance: NA; j_gene: TRBJ1-3; d_gene: NA; CDR3aa: CASSSPQRDSGNTIYF; CDR3nt: TGTGCCAGCAGCTCCCCCCAACGAGACTCTGGAAACACCATATATTTT
v_gene: TRBV27; abundance: NA; j_gene: TRBJ1-1; d_gene: NA; CDR3aa: CASSYGAATEAFF; CDR3nt: TGTGCCAGCAGTTATGGGGCCGCCACTGAAGCTTTCTTT
v_gene: TRBV28; abundance: NA; j_gene: TRBJ1-6; d_gene: TRBD1; CDR3aa: CASKLPATGDNSPLHF; CDR3nt: TGTGCCAGCAAACTTCCCGCGACAGGGGATAATTCACCCCTCCACTTT
v_gene: TRBV25-1; abundance: NA; j_gene: TRBJ1-4; d_gene: NA; CDR3aa: CASSEWASTNEKLFF; CDR3nt: TGTGCCAGCAGTGAATGGGCAAGTACTAATGAAAAACTGTTTTTT
v_gene: TRBV2; abundance: NA; j_gene: TRBJ1-5; d_gene: NA; CDR3aa: CATAGWQADQPQHF; CDR3nt: TGTGCCACCGCGGGGTGGCAGGCCGATCAGCCCCAGCATTTT
v_gene: TRBV10-1; abundance: once; j_gene: TRBJ1-1; d_gene: NA; CDR3aa: CASRGLMNTEAFF; CDR3nt: TGCGCCAGCAGGGGCCTTATGAACACTGAAGCTTTCTTT
v_gene: TRBV18; abundance: NA; j_gene: TRBJ1-1; d_gene: NA; CDR3aa: CASSPPRGEGGFTEAFF; CDR3nt: TGTGCCAGCTCACCCCCCCGAGGAGAGGGAGGATTCACTGAAGCTTTCTTT
v_gene: TRBV4-1; abundance: few; j_gene: TRBJ1-1; d_gene: NA; CDR3aa: CASSFSTEAFF; CDR3nt: TGCGCCAGCAGCTTTAGTACTGAAGCTTTCTTT
v_gene: TRBV27; abundance: NA; j_gene: TRBJ1-1; d_gene: TRBD1; CDR3aa: CASGQGRGTEAFF; CDR3nt: TGTGCCAGCGGACAGGGGAGGGGGACTGAAGCTTTCTTT
v_gene: TRBV5-5; abundance: NA; j_gene: TRBJ2-1; d_gene: NA; CDR3aa: CASSLGALRGYNEQFF; CDR3nt: TGTGCCAGCAGCTTGGGAGCGCTAAGGGGTTACAATGAGCAGTTCTTC
v_gene: TRBV15; abundance: NA; j_gene: TRBJ1-5; d_gene: NA; CDR3aa: CATSRDGAVQPQHF; CDR3nt: TGTGCCACCAGCAGAGATGGGGCAGTTCAGCCCCAGCATTTT
v_gene: TRBV20-1; abundance: once; j_gene: TRBJ2-3; d_gene: TRBD2; CDR3aa: CSASNSGGPLDTQYF; CDR3nt: TGCAGTGCTAGTAACAGCGGGGGGCCTCTCGATACGCAGTATTTT